These 14 T cell receptor beta chains were sequenced from one sample in a study of T-cell memory formation after mild COVID-19. TCRdb re-analysed the 5' RACE reads in MiXCR, keeping a single row per CDR3 protein. The sample lists approximately 300,000 distinct CDR3 sequences, approximately 15% occurring once. Sequencing was done on a sample of PBMCs or a T cell subset sorted from them (not recorded which). These receptors all come from a man aged 18 to 29 who had mild COVID-19 (a few samples of this study predate the infection). Cell type and time point are not known.

The J gene is TRBJ2-3, the V gene TRBV20-1; perhaps TRBD1 as D (6 bases). V lost 3 bases, J lost 2 bases, and 15 bases lay in between. This CDR3 is built from 15 residues. Germline V CDR1 and CDR2: DFQATT, SNEGSKA (reference sequence). DNA for the CDR3: TGCAGTGCTAGTGGTTCGCAGGGGCTCACAGATACGCAGTATTTT. Protein: CSASGSQGLTDTQYF.

In its sample, this clonotype was seen many times. This sequence joins TRBV7-6 and TRBJ2-3; 7 bases agree with TRBD1. Trimming took 6 bases from V and 12 from J; bases not matched to a gene: 9. In germline, CDR1 is SGHVS, CDR2 FNYEAQ. The CDR3 sequence is 12 residues long. The CDR3 bases are TGTGCCAGCAGTTCCCCGACAGGGCCCCAGTATTTT. As protein: CASSSPTGPQYF.

This clonotype was counted a few times. The genes are TRBV27 and TRBJ1-6; D is unresolved. The V gene's germline CDR1 is MNHEY and CDR2 SMNVEV (reference sequence). This CDR3 comprises 12 residues. The V and J ends lost 5 bases and 6 bases respectively, with 5 bases between them. CDR3 sequence: CASSRVNSPLHF. CDR3 DNA: TGTGCCAGCAGTAGGGTTAATTCACCCCTCCACTTT.

A few counts support this clonotype. This chain joins TRBV9 and TRBJ1-1; D uncertain. Trimming shortened V by 0 bases and J by 0 bases, and 9 bases separated the two germline ends. Germline CDR1 reads SGDLS; CDR2 reads YYNGEE. This CDR3 contains 15 residues. CDR3 loop: CASSVVAELNTEAFF. The CDR3, as DNA: TGTGCCAGCAGCGTAGTTGCAGAGCTGAACACTGAAGCTTTCTTT.

This chain connects TRBV5-1 to TRBJ2-7; 9 nucleotides agree with TRBD1. Trimming cost V 4 bases and J 5 bases; bases outside gene matches: 10. Germline V gives CDR1 SGHRS, CDR2 YFSETQ. The CDR3 totals 15 residues. The CDR3 loop is CASSRPGQGPNEQYF. The CDR3, as DNA: TGCGCCAGCAGCCGCCCGGGACAGGGTCCAAACGAGCAGTACTTC.

CDR3 loop: CASSLKRYGYTF. CDR3 DNA sequence: TGTGCCAGCAGTTTAAAGCGATATGGCTACACCTTC. This chain links TRBV28 with TRBJ1-2; D is unclear. The germline CDR1 and CDR2 sequences are MDHEN and SYDVKM. The V end lost 2 bases, the J end lost 5 bases, and 6 bases lay between the germline ends. The CDR3 sequence is 12 residues long.

This clonotype was found a few times. The chain is built from TRBV6-1 and TRBJ2-5, with a tentative D call TRBD1 (6 bases). The germline CDR1 and CDR2 sequences are MNHNS and SASEGT. The CDR3 extends over 13 amino acids. With 6 bases removed from V and 5 bases from J, the gap between germline ends came to 13 bases. The CDR3: CASRIRGPETQYF. In DNA, the CDR3 is TGTGCCAGCAGAATCAGGGGCCCGGAGACCCAGTACTTC.

This clonotype has just a few counts. The genes are TRBV7-6 and TRBJ1-4; D is possibly TRBD1 (5 bases). Germline CDR1 and CDR2: SGHVS and FNYEAQ. This CDR3 is built from 15 residues. The V and J ends lost 1 base and 2 bases respectively, with 8 bases between them. CDR3 DNA: TGTGCCAGCAGCTTAGTCTGGGGGACTAATGAAAAACTGTTTTTT. Its protein is CASSLVWGTNEKLFF.

The J gene is TRBJ1-6, the V gene TRBV4-1, with TRBD1 identical over 7 bases. V shed 2 bases, J shed 6 bases, and the junction held 7 bases outside the gene matches. The CDR3 has 16 residues. CDR1 and CDR2 from the germline V gene are MGHRA and YSYEKL. CDR3: CASSQLDGQVNSPLHF. The CDR3 nucleotides are TGCGCCAGCAGCCAACTCGACGGACAGGTTAATTCACCCCTCCACTTT.

This chain links TRBV29-1 with TRBJ2-6, with D tentatively TRBD2 (6 bases). V lost 4 bases, J lost 0 bases, and 16 bases lay in between. Per the germline V gene, CDR1 is SQVTM and CDR2 is ANQGSEA. The CDR3 contains 17 residues. The CDR3 coding sequence is TGCAGCGTTGTGGGCGGGACGGGCAGCTCTGGGGCCAACGTCCTGACTTTC. It encodes CSVVGGTGSSGANVLTF.

This clonotype was counted many times. This rearrangement joins TRBV5-1 to TRBJ2-1; a weak D match, TRBD2 (5 bases). The CDR3 runs to 15 residues. Germline V gene lookup returns CDR1 SGHRS and CDR2 YFSETQ. Trimming removed 0 bases at V and 2 bases at J, with 9 bases between. CDR3 in amino acids: CASSLEGSPYNEQFF. The CDR3 DNA reads TGCGCCAGCAGCTTGGAAGGGAGCCCCTACAATGAGCAGTTCTTC.

The J gene is TRBJ2-1, the V gene TRBV3-1; 7 bases line up with TRBD2. V shed 4 bases, J shed 4 bases, and the junction held 7 bases outside the gene matches. Looked up from germline, CDR1 is LGHDT and CDR2 is YNNKEL (reference sequence). This CDR3 is 15 amino acids long. CDR3 residues: CASSPIRGEYNEQFF. CDR3 nucleotides: TGTGCCAGCAGCCCTATCCGGGGGGAATACAATGAGCAGTTCTTC.

The rearrangement joins TRBV11-2 to TRBJ1-1; the D gene is possibly TRBD1 (6 bases). Germline V gene data show CDR1 as SGHAT and CDR2 as FQNNGV. The CDR3 spans 14 residues. V gave up 2 bases and J gave up 0 bases, with 7 bases separating them. CDR3 in DNA: TGTGCCAGCAGCTTACCAGGGGTGAACACTGAAGCTTTCTTT. Translating gives CASSLPGVNTEAFF.

In its sample, this clonotype was seen many times. The V call is TRBV20-1, the J call TRBJ1-1; 9 bases match TRBD1. CDR1 is DFQATT and CDR2 is SNEGSKA in the germline V gene (reference sequence). After removal of 6 bases from V and 5 bases from J, the junction contained 4 bases not matched to a gene. The CDR3 runs 12 residues. This CDR3 reads CSARQGGTEAFF. The DNA for the CDR3 is TGCAGTGCACGACAGGGGGGAACTGAAGCTTTCTTT.